The 9 T cell receptor beta chains reported below all come from one sample, sequenced in a study of T-cell reconstitution after alpha-beta-depleted transplantation in children. Preparation of the TCRbeta library used unique molecular identifiers. MiXCR, applied by TCRdb to the PCR reads, yields one record per CDR3 protein. The sample has about 460,000 distinct CDR3 sequences; 10% to 13% are singletons. Sample: PBMCs, taken before TCRalphabeta/CD19-depleted stem cell transplant. Receptor source: a child aged 2-15 years with inherited bone marrow failure, due to receive a stem cell transplant.

This clonotype was observed many times. The chain uses TRBV3-1 and TRBJ2-7, with 13 nucleotides matching TRBD2. Germline V lookup: CDR1 LGHDT, CDR2 YNNKEL (reference sequence). The trim removed 5 bases at V and 4 bases at J, leaving 11 bases unmatched. The CDR3 extends over 17 amino acids. CDR3 in DNA: TGTGCCAGCAGCGCTGGGACTAGCGGGACTTCCGGTTACGAGCAGTACTTC. Amino acids: CASSAGTSGTSGYEQYF.

This clonotype came up many times. V is TRBV5-1 and J is TRBJ1-6; D is unresolved. The CDR3 is 18 residues long. Germline loops: CDR1 SGHRS, CDR2 YFSETQ. With 4 bases removed from V and 0 bases from J, the gap between germline ends came to 17 bases. The DNA for the CDR3 is TGCGCCAGCAGCGAGGGAGGAGGACCCAGCTCCTATAATTCACCCCTCCACTTT. Protein sequence: CASSEGGGPSSYNSPLHF.

CDR3 protein: CATSRPIPGRRRFNEQFF. The CDR3 DNA sequence: TGTGCCACCAGCAGACCTATACCGGGACGGCGGCGGTTCAATGAGCAGTTCTTC. This sequence joins TRBV15 and TRBJ2-1; tentatively, D is TRBD1 or TRBD2 (5 bases each). In germline, CDR1 is LNHNV, CDR2 YYDKDF (reference sequence). V lost 2 bases and J lost 6, with 23 bases in between. This CDR3 region has 18 residues. Complete variable domain (other parts from reference TRBV15 and TRBJ2-1): DAMVIQNPRYQVTQFGKPVTLSCSQTLNHNVMYWYQQKSSQAPKLLFHYYDKDFNNEADTPDNFQSRRPNTSFCFLDIRSPGLGDTAMYLCATSRPIPGRRRFNEQFFGPGTRLTVL.

This chain links TRBV30 with TRBJ2-1; D gene uncertain. The V gene lost 1 base and the J gene lost 0 bases, with 10 bases spanning the gap. The CDR3 runs 15 residues. Germline V gene sequence: CDR1 GTSNPN, CDR2 SVGIG (reference sequence). This CDR3 reads CAWSADLSSYNEQFF. The CDR3 DNA is TGTGCCTGGAGTGCTGACCTGAGCTCCTACAATGAGCAGTTCTTC.

The chain couples TRBV6-6 to TRBJ2-2; D may be TRBD2 (5 bases). Trimming left V 4 bases short and J 5 bases short, with 8 bases between. The CDR3 length is 13 residues. Germline CDR1 reads MNHNY; CDR2 reads SVGAGI (reference sequence). Here the CDR3 reads CASSFEGTGELFF. The CDR3 coding sequence is TGTGCCAGCAGTTTCGAGGGTACCGGGGAGCTGTTTTTT.

The sample holds many counts of this clonotype. The rearrangement joins TRBV12-3 or TRBV12-4 to TRBJ2-7; unclear D gene. V was trimmed by 2 bases and J by 3 bases, leaving 11 bases between them. The CDR3 loop spans 14 amino acids. CDR3 residues: CASSLTLTNYEQYF. The DNA for the CDR3 is TGTGCCAGCAGTTTAACACTGACAAACTACGAGCAGTACTTC.

This clonotype has a count of ten or more. The chain recombines TRBV5-1 with TRBJ2-3, with D perhaps TRBD2 (6 bases). The V gene lost 2 bases and the J gene lost 2 bases, with 18 bases spanning the gap. The CDR3 spans 17 residues. The V gene's germline CDR1 is SGHRS and CDR2 YFSETQ. The CDR3 reads CASSFSGGPGNTDTQYF. CDR3 DNA sequence: TGCGCCAGCAGCTTTTCTGGAGGGCCGGGTAACACAGATACGCAGTATTTT.

In its sample, this clonotype was seen many times. The chain couples TRBV29-1 to TRBJ2-2; 7 positions agree with TRBD1. Germline V gene lookup returns CDR1 SQVTM and CDR2 ANQGSEA. V lost 7 bases, J lost 6 bases, and 8 bases stayed unmatched. The CDR3 covers 13 residues. The CDR3 nucleotides read TGCAGCGGACAGGGCGGTTTTCCCGGGGAGCTGTTTTTT. Translation gives CSGQGGFPGELFF.

This clonotype was picked up many times. DNA of the CDR3: TGTGCCATCAGTGAGTCGAGAGCGGGAGGGAGCTCCTACAATGAGCAGTTCTTC. Translated, it gives CAISESRAGGSSYNEQFF. The V call is TRBV10-3, the J call TRBJ2-1, with 10 bases identical to TRBD2. The germline V gene encodes CDR1 ENHRY and CDR2 SYGVKD. The trim removed 0 bases at V and 0 bases at J, leaving 5 bases unmatched. The CDR3 runs 18 residues.